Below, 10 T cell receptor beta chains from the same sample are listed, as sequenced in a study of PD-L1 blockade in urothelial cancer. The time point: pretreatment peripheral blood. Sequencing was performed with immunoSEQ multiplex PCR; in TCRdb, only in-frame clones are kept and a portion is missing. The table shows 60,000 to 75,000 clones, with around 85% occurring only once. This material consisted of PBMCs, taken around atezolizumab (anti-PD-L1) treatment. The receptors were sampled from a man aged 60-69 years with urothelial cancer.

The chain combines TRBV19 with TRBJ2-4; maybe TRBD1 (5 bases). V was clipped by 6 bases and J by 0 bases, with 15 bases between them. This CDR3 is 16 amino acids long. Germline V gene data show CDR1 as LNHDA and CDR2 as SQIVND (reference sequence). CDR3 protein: CASSSIGALAKNIQYF. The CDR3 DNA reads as TGTGCCAGTAGCAGCATAGGGGCCTTAGCCAAAAACATTCAGTACTTC.

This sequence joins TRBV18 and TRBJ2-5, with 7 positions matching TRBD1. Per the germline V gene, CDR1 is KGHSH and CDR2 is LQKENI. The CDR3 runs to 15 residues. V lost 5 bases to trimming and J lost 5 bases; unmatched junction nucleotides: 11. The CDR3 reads CASSGKGALGETQYF. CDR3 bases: TGTGCCAGCTCAGGAAAGGGGGCCCTGGGGGAGACCCAGTACTTC.

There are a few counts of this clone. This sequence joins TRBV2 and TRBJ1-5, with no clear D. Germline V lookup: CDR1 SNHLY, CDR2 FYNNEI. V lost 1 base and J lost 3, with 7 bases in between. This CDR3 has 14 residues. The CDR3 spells CASSEGQVNQPQHF. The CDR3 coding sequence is TGTGCCAGCAGTGAAGGGCAGGTCAATCAGCCCCAGCATTTT.

The CDR3 protein is CASSPGQGAYYGYTF. The CDR3 region has the DNA TGTGCCAGCAGCCCTGGACAGGGAGCTTACTATGGCTACACCTTC. The chain combines TRBV5-8 with TRBJ1-2; 8 bases align to TRBD1. Germline V gene data show CDR1 as SGHTS and CDR2 as YDEGEE. The V and J ends lost 4 bases and 3 bases, in that order; junction bases with no gene match: 8. The CDR3 consists of 15 residues.

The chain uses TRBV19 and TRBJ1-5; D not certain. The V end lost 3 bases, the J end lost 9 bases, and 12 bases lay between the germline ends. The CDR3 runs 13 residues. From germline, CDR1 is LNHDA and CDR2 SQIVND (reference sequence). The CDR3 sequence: CASSIEGFGPQHF. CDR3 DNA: TGTGCCAGTAGTATTGAGGGTTTTGGGCCCCAGCATTTT.

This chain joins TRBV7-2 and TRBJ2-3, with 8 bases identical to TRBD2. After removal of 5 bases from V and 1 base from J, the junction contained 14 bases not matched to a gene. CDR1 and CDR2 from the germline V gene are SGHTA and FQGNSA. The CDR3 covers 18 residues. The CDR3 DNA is TGTGCCAGCAGCGATCGCCCTATCCTAGCGGGTGGCACAGATACGCAGTATTTT. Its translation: CASSDRPILAGGTDTQYF.

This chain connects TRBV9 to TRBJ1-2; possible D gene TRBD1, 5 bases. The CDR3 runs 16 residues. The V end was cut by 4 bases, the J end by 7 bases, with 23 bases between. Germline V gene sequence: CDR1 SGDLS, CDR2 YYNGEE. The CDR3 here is CASSTDSSDWAVGYTF. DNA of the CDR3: TGTGCCAGCAGCACAGACAGCTCTGATTGGGCTGTTGGCTACACCTTC. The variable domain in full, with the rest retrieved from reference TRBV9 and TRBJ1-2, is DSGVTQTPKHLITATGQRVTLRCSPRSGDLSVYWYQQSLDQGLQFLIQYYNGEERAKGNILERFSAQQFPDLHSELNLSSLELGDSALYFCASSTDSSDWAVGYTFGSGTRLTVV.

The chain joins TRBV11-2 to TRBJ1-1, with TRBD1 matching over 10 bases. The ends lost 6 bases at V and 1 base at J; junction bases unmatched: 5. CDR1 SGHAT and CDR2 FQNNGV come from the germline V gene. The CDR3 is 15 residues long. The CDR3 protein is CASRNRDRGNTEAFF. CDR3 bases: TGTGCCAGCAGAAATCGGGACAGGGGGAACACTGAAGCTTTCTTT.

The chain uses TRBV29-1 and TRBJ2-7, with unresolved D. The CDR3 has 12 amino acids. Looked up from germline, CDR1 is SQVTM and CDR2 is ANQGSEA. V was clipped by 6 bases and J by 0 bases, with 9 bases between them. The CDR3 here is CSVAASSYEQYF. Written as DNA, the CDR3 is TGCAGCGTCGCGGCGTCCTCCTACGAGCAGTACTTC.

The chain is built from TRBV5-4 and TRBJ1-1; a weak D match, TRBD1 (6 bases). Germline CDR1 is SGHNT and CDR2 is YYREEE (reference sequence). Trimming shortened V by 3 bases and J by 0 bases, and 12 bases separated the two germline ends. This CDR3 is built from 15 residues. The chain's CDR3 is CASSSQGILNTEAFF. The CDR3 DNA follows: TGTGCCAGCAGCTCGCAGGGGATTCTGAACACTGAAGCTTTCTTT.